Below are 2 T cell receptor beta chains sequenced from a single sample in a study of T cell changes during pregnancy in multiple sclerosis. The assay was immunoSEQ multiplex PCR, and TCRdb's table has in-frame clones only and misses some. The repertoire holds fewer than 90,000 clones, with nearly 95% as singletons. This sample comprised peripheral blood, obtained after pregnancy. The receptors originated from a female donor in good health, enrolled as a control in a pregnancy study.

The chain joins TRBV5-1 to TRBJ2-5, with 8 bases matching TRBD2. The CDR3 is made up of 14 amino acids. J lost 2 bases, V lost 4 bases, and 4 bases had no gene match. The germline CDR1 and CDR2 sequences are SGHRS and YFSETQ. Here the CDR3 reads CASSRGGPQETQYF. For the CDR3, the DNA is TGCGCCAGCAGCCGGGGGGGCCCACAAGAGACCCAGTACTTC.

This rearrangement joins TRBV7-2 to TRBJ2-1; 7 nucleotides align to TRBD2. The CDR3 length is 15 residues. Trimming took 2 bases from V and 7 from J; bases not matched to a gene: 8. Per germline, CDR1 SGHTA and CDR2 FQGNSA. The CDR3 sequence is CASSLWAGAGNEQFF. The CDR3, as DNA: TGTGCCAGCAGCTTATGGGCGGGAGCGGGTAATGAGCAGTTCTTC.